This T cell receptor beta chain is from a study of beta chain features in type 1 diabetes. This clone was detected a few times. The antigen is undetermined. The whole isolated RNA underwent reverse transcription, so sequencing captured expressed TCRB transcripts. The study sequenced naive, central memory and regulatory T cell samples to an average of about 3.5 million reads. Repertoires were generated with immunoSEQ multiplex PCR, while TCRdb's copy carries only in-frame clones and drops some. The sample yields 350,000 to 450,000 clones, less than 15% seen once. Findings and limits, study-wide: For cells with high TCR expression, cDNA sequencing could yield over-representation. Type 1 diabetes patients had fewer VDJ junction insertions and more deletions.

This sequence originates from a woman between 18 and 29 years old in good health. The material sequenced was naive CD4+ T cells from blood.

As DNA, the CDR3 is TGTGCCAGCAGCTCCCAACAGGGGCTGAACACTGAAGCTTTCTTT. Its translation: CASSSQQGLNTEAFF. The gene calls are TRBV7-2 and TRBJ1-1; 7 positions match TRBD1. This CDR3 has 15 residues. Looked up from germline, CDR1 is SGHTA and CDR2 is FQGNSA. Trimming at V came to 4 bases and at J to 0 bases, leaving 5 bases not matched to a gene.